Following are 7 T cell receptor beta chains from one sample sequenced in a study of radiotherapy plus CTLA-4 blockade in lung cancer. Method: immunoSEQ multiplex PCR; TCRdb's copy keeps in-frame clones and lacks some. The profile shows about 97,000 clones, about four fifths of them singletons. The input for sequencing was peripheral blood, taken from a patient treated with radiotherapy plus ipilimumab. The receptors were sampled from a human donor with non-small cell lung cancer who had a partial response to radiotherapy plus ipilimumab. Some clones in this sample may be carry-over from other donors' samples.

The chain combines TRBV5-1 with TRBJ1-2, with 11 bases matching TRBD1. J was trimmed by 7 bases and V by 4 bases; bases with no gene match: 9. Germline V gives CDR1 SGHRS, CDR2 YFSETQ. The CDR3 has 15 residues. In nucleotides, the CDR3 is TGCGCCAGCAGCGCCGGGACAGGGGGTCTGGGTGGCTACACCTTC. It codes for CASSAGTGGLGGYTF.

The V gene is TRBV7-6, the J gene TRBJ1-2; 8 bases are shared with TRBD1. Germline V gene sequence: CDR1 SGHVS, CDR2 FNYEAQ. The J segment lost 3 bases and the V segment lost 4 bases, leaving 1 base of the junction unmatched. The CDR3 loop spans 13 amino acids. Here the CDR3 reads CASSSGQDYGYTF. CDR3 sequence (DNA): TGTGCCAGCAGCTCGGGACAGGACTATGGCTACACCTTC.

CDR3 DNA: TGTGCCAGTAGTATAAGCGGCGGGGGGTCCTACAATGAGCAGTTCTTC. It yields the protein CASSISGGGSYNEQFF. This sequence joins TRBV19 and TRBJ2-1; TRBD2 aligns across 8 bases. The length of the CDR3 is 16 residues. Per the germline V gene, CDR1 is LNHDA and CDR2 is SQIVND (reference sequence). Losses at the gene ends were 2 bases for V and 1 base for J; bases not matched to a gene: 4.

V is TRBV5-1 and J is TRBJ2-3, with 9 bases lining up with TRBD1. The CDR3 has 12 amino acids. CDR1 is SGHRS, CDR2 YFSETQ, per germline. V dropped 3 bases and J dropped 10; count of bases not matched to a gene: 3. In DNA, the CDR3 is TGCGCCAGCAGCTGGACAGGGGAGTCGCAGTATTTT. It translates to CASSWTGESQYF.

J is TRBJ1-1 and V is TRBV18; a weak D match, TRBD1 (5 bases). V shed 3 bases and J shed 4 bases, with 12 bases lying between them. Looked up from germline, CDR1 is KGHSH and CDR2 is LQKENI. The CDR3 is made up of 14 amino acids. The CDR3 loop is CASSPGQQGTEAFF. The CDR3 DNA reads TGTGCCAGCTCACCGGGGCAGCAAGGCACTGAAGCTTTCTTT.

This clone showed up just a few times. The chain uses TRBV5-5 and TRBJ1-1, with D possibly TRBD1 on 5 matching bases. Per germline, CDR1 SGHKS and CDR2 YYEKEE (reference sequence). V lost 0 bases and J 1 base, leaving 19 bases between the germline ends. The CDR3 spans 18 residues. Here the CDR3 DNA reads TGTGCCAGCAGCTTGGGGTCGCGGGGGGTATCTTCGAACACTGAAGCTTTCTTT. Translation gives CASSLGSRGVSSNTEAFF.

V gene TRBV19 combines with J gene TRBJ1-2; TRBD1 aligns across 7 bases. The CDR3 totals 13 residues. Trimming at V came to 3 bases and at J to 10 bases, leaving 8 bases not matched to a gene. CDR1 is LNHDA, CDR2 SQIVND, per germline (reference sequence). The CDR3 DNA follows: TGTGCCAGTAGTATTAACAGGGGACGGGACTACACCTTC. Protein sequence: CASSINRGRDYTF.